This TCR beta chain was recorded in a study of shared clonotypes between healthy human individuals. Study background: Those who served as donors were a couple of women and a few men between the ages of 18 and 49. Notes on the study in general: Clonotypes shared by all four sorted-subset donors had higher generation probabilities than non-shared clonotypes. Clonotypes that were shared across a handful of donors made up roughly 5.2% of naive CD4 clonotypes.

As concerns this clone: As yet, its antigen is unknown.

The genomic DNA of each subset was split evenly across several immunoSEQ plates. Repertoires were generated with immunoSEQ multiplex PCR, while TCRdb's copy carries only in-frame clones and drops some. Of millions of clones listed, approximately 95% are singletons. Germline V CDR1 and CDR2: SGHNT, YYREEE (reference sequence). CDR3 length equals 12 residues. Trimming removed 5 bases from V and 4 bases from J, with 9 bases in between. J is TRBJ2-5 and V is TRBV5-4; D is unresolved. This receptor was identified in a man aged 18 to 30 in good health. Some clones in this sample may be carry-over from other donors' samples. Material for sequencing was naive CD4+ T cells from PBMCs. Subset here: CD45RA+ positively selected. The CDR3 region has the DNA TGTGCCAGCAGTTACGGAGCAGAGACCCAGTACTTC. Protein product: CASSYGAETQYF.